The rows below give T cell receptor beta chains drawn from one sample of a study of T-cell reconstitution after alpha-beta-depleted transplantation in children. TCRdb reprocessed the PCR reads with MiXCR, giving one entry per CDR3 protein. The sample consists of about 240,000 distinct CDR3 sequences, about 23% of them appearing once. The sample was PBMCs, taken before TCRalphabeta/CD19-depleted stem cell transplant. The source is a girl aged 2 to 10 with Fanconi anemia, due to receive a stem cell transplant. Both conserved end residues are part of each CDR3. The order of the fields is D gene, J gene, clone size, V gene, CDR3 DNA, CDR3 protein. The D gene is left open where the match is weak. Not every row has a clone size; where given, it reads once, few, many or a size class.

d_gene: TRBD2
j_gene: TRBJ2-3
abundance: many
v_gene: TRBV20-1
CDR3nt: TGCAGCGCGGGACTAGCGGGAGCGACAGATACGCAGTATTTT
CDR3aa: CSAGLAGATDTQYF

d_gene: NA
j_gene: TRBJ2-3
abundance: few
v_gene: TRBV11-2
CDR3nt: TGTGCCAGCAGCATGCCGACAAACAAATGGGTGACCACAGATACGCAGTATTTT
CDR3aa: CASSMPTNKWVTTDTQYF

d_gene: TRBD2
j_gene: TRBJ2-1
abundance: many
v_gene: TRBV20-1
CDR3nt: TGCAGTGCACATAACCCGGGACTAGCGCTTATAAATGAGCAGTTCTTC
CDR3aa: CSAHNPGLALINEQFF

d_gene: TRBD1
j_gene: TRBJ2-5
abundance: few
v_gene: TRBV28
CDR3nt: TGTGCCAGCAACCTGGGACAGCAAGAGACCCAGTACTTC
CDR3aa: CASNLGQQETQYF

d_gene: NA
j_gene: TRBJ2-1
abundance: NA
v_gene: TRBV20-1
CDR3nt: TGCAGTGCCTCCCCCCCTGGGGGTGAGCAGTTCTTC
CDR3aa: CSASPPGGEQFF

d_gene: TRBD1
j_gene: TRBJ2-2
abundance: NA
v_gene: TRBV29-1
CDR3nt: TGCAGCGTTGAGGGGACAGGGGGCGGCACCGGGGAGCTGTTTTTT
CDR3aa: CSVEGTGGGTGELFF

d_gene: NA
j_gene: TRBJ2-3
abundance: few
v_gene: TRBV6-2/TRBV6-3
CDR3nt: TGTGCCAGCAGGTACAAGCCCAGCACAGATACGCAGTATTTT
CDR3aa: CASRYKPSTDTQYF

d_gene: NA
j_gene: TRBJ2-3
abundance: NA
v_gene: TRBV2
CDR3nt: TGTGCCAGCAGTGCAGGGGGCACAGATACGCAGTATTTT
CDR3aa: CASSAGGTDTQYF

d_gene: NA
j_gene: TRBJ2-5
abundance: NA
v_gene: TRBV20-1
CDR3nt: TGCAGTGCTAGAGTGGGGCTGGAGACCCAGTACTTC
CDR3aa: CSARVGLETQYF

d_gene: TRBD2
j_gene: TRBJ2-1
abundance: NA
v_gene: TRBV20-1
CDR3nt: TGCAGTGCTAGAGTTCCTAGCGGGAGCGATGAGCAGTTCTTC
CDR3aa: CSARVPSGSDEQFF

d_gene: NA
j_gene: TRBJ2-3
abundance: NA
v_gene: TRBV20-1
CDR3nt: TGCAGTGCTAGAGTCGTAGGAACAGATACGCAGTATTTT
CDR3aa: CSARVVGTDTQYF

d_gene: TRBD1
j_gene: TRBJ2-7
abundance: many
v_gene: TRBV10-3
CDR3nt: TGTGCCATCGGGGACAGGGACTACGAGCAGTACTTC
CDR3aa: CAIGDRDYEQYF

d_gene: NA
j_gene: TRBJ2-5
abundance: once
v_gene: TRBV5-1
CDR3nt: TGCGCCAGCAGCGCCCTTGGAGAGACCCAGTACTTC
CDR3aa: CASSALGETQYF

d_gene: TRBD2
j_gene: TRBJ2-1
abundance: once
v_gene: TRBV6-1
CDR3nt: TGTGCCAGCCGCCTAGCGGGAGGGCGGTCCTACAATGAGCAGTTCTTC
CDR3aa: CASRLAGGRSYNEQFF

d_gene: TRBD1
j_gene: TRBJ1-1
abundance: many
v_gene: TRBV29-1
CDR3nt: TGCAGCGTAACAGGGGGCGCCGCTTTCTTT
CDR3aa: CSVTGGAAFF

d_gene: TRBD2
j_gene: TRBJ2-1
abundance: NA
v_gene: TRBV4-2
CDR3nt: TGTGCCAGCAACTCAAGACTAGCGGGAGGAAATGAGCAGTTCTTC
CDR3aa: CASNSRLAGGNEQFF